These 5 T cell receptor beta chains came from one sample sequenced in a study of cytomegalovirus exposure and HLA in healthy donors. Sequencing was performed with immunoSEQ multiplex PCR; in TCRdb, only in-frame clones are kept and a portion is missing. The sample holds roughly 90,000 clones, about 85% seen once. Sequences were obtained from PBMCs. Receptors originate from a man aged 18 to 35 in good health and CMV-seropositive.

The chain is built from TRBV30 and TRBJ1-1; D may be TRBD1 (6 bases). CDR1 and CDR2 from the germline V gene are GTSNPN and SVGIG (reference sequence). This CDR3 has 13 amino acids. V was clipped by 5 bases and J by 4 bases, with 14 bases between them. The CDR3 DNA reads as TGTGCCTGGGGTATACAGGGCGGCACTGAAGCTTTCTTT. Its translation: CAWGIQGGTEAFF.

The gene calls are TRBV10-3 and TRBJ2-7, with TRBD2 as a possible D gene (5 bases). Germline V CDR1 and CDR2: ENHRY, SYGVKD. Trimming left V 0 bases short and J 7 bases short, with 7 bases between. This CDR3 is 12 amino acids long. The CDR3 bases are TGTGCCATCAGTGAGTCCAGGAGGGAGCAGTACTTC. Protein sequence: CAISESRREQYF.

The chain couples TRBV5-1 to TRBJ2-1; 8 bases are a match to TRBD1. This CDR3 region has 15 residues. From germline, CDR1 is SGHRS and CDR2 YFSETQ. V shed 4 bases, J shed 4 bases, and the junction held 7 bases outside the gene matches. The CDR3 nucleotides read TGCGCCAGCAGCCCTGGACAGGGTGGGTACAATGAGCAGTTCTTC. Protein sequence: CASSPGQGGYNEQFF.

This chain uses TRBV5-4 with TRBJ1-5, with a weak D call TRBD1 (6 bases). CDR1 is SGHNT and CDR2 is YYREEE in the germline V gene (reference sequence). The CDR3 is 13 amino acids. V was pared by 2 bases and J by 7 bases, with 10 bases between. The CDR3 reads CASSFGTQQPQHF. DNA of the CDR3: TGTGCCAGCAGCTTCGGGACACAACAGCCCCAGCATTTT.

The V and J genes are TRBV6-6 and TRBJ2-1; the D is unclear. Trimming removed 2 bases at V and 1 base at J, with 9 bases between. The CDR3 is 15 amino acids. CDR1 is MNHNY, CDR2 SVGAGI, per germline (reference sequence). CDR3 residues: CASSYLAVSYNEQFF. The CDR3 bases are TGTGCCAGCAGTTACCTGGCGGTATCCTACAATGAGCAGTTCTTC.